The 18 T cell receptor beta chains reported below all come from one sample, sequenced in a study of immune characterization of retroperitoneal liposarcoma. TCRdb re-analysed the PCR reads in MiXCR, keeping a single row per CDR3 protein. The sample includes roughly 10,000 distinct CDR3 sequences, around half of them seen just once. Material: tumor tissue. All receptors derive from a female donor with retroperitoneal liposarcoma.

This chain connects TRBV7-3 to TRBJ1-2; tentative D call: TRBD1 (5 bases). Trimming pared 4 bases from V and 3 bases from J, leaving 18 bases between. The germline V gene has CDR1 SGHTA and CDR2 FQGTGA. This CDR3 is built from 16 residues. CDR3 protein: CASSSYSQVEDYGYTF. DNA for the CDR3: TGTGCCAGCAGCTCATATTCACAGGTAGAGGACTATGGCTACACCTTC.

In its sample, this clonotype is medium-sized. The CDR3 DNA is TGTGCCAGCACCAAGACTAGCGCGATTACAGATACGCAGTATTTT. Its protein is CASTKTSAITDTQYF. The chain links TRBV6-1 to TRBJ2-3; 8 bases line up with TRBD2. The germline V gene encodes CDR1 MNHNS and CDR2 SASEGT. The junction had 9 bases not matched to a gene; V was cut back by 7 bases and J by 3 bases. This CDR3 contains 15 residues.

The rearrangement uses TRBV6-1 and TRBJ2-4, with a weak D call TRBD2 (5 bases). V was pared by 6 bases and J by 6 bases, with 12 bases between. The CDR3 is 13 amino acids. Germline-derived CDR1 and CDR2 are MNHNS and SASEGT. CDR3 region: CASRAAQRNIQYF. The CDR3 bases are TGTGCCAGCAGAGCGGCCCAGCGAAACATTCAGTACTTC.

As concerns this clonotype: A much bigger clone sits one base away, suggesting this may be a read error. This chain joins TRBV6-1 and TRBJ2-1; tentatively, D is TRBD2 (5 bases). The DNA end favors TRBJ2-7, so the J call may be wrong. Germline CDR1 and CDR2: MNHNS and SASEGT. The CDR3 totals 12 residues. DNA for the CDR3: TGTGCCACATACCCCGGAGGCTACGAGCAGTACTTC. This translates into CATYPGGYEQYF.

J is TRBJ2-1 and V is TRBV6-5; 8 positions agree with TRBD2. Per the germline V gene, CDR1 is MNHEY and CDR2 is SVGAGI. CDR3 length: 17 amino acids. The ends lost 0 bases at V and 0 bases at J; junction bases unmatched: 4. The CDR3 is CASSYSGLAGSYNEQFF. CDR3 nucleotides: TGTGCCAGCAGTTACTCAGGGCTAGCGGGCTCCTACAATGAGCAGTTCTTC.

The chain has TRBV27 and TRBJ2-1, with TRBD2 identical over 13 bases. The CDR3 loop spans 14 amino acids. Unmatched junction bases numbered 0, after V lost 5 bases and J lost 5 bases. Germline CDR1 MNHEY, CDR2 SMNVEV (reference sequence). CDR3 coding DNA: TGTGCCAGCAGTGGACTAGCGGGAGACAATGAGCAGTTCTTC. It translates to CASSGLAGDNEQFF.

The chain has TRBV6-6 and TRBJ2-7; D not certain. There are 11 residues in the CDR3. Between the trimmed V and J ends, which lost 2 bases and 5 bases, there was a span of 4 bases. Germline CDR1 and CDR2: MNHNY and SVGAGI (reference sequence). CDR3 loop: CASSYVNEQYF. The CDR3 DNA follows: TGTGCCAGCAGTTACGTCAACGAGCAGTACTTC.

CDR3 nucleotide sequence: TGTGCCAGCAGCTTAGCAGGGGCGGGACCCAAAGCTTTCTTT. Amino acid sequence: CASSLAGAGPKAFF. The chain links TRBV7-2 to TRBJ1-1, with a tentative D call TRBD1 (5 bases). Looked up from germline, CDR1 is SGHTA and CDR2 is FQGNSA. The CDR3 spans 14 residues. Trimming pared 0 bases from V and 9 bases from J, leaving 14 bases between.

The genes are TRBV6-5 and TRBJ2-5, with a weak D call TRBD1 (6 bases). The better agreement between TRBJ2-7 and the DNA end casts doubt on the J call. Germline V gene data show CDR1 as MNHEY and CDR2 as SVGAGI. The CDR3 spans 14 residues. The CDR3 protein is CASRKRDTAYEQYF. The CDR3 DNA reads TGTGCCAGCAGAAAAAGGGACACAGCCTACGAGCAGTACTTC.

The rearrangement links TRBV6-2 or TRBV6-3 to TRBJ2-1; D gene unclear. The DNA matches TRBJ2-7 better at its end, which makes the J call doubtful. The V gene's germline CDR1 is MNHEY and CDR2 SVGEGT. The CDR3 extends over 12 amino acids. The chain's CDR3 is CASSYFSGEQYF. The CDR3 nucleotides are TGTGCCAGCAGTTACTTCTCTGGCGAGCAGTACTTC.

This clonotype has just a few counts. This chain connects TRBV6-8 to TRBJ2-7; D unclear. Germline assignment: CDR1 MNHGY and CDR2 SAAAGT. V lost 2 bases, J lost 5 bases, and 7 bases lay in between. The CDR3 length is 12 residues. Here the CDR3 reads CASSYTGHEQYF. The CDR3 coding sequence is TGTGCCAGCAGTTACACGGGCCACGAGCAGTACTTC.

The V gene is TRBV7-4, the J gene TRBJ1-1; no reliable D call. The CDR3 contains 14 residues. Germline V gives CDR1 SGHVT, CDR2 SQSDAQ. V lost 1 base to trimming and J lost 4 bases, with 10 bases between them. CDR3 sequence: CASSLGMGSTEAFF. The CDR3 DNA is TGTGCCAGCAGCTTAGGCATGGGGAGCACTGAAGCTTTCTTT.

The gene calls are TRBV6-8 and TRBJ2-6, with 7 positions matching TRBD1. This CDR3 is 19 amino acids long. With V trimmed by 5 bases and J by 1 base, 14 bases remained unmatched. Germline CDR1 reads MNHGY; CDR2 reads SAAAGT. The CDR3 spells CASSVGTEGSGSGANVLTF. The CDR3 nucleotides are TGTGCCAGCAGTGTTGGGACAGAGGGATCGGGATCTGGGGCCAACGTCCTGACTTTC.

The chain employs TRBV7-6 and TRBJ2-1, with 7 bases matching TRBD2. Losses at the gene ends were 2 bases for V and 13 bases for J; bases not matched to a gene: 11. CDR1 and CDR2 (germline): SGHVS, FNYEAQ. CDR3 length: 14 residues. CDR3: CASSLISGEETQFF. For the CDR3, the DNA is TGTGCCAGCAGCTTAATCAGCGGGGAGGAGACCCAGTTCTTC. Full variable domain (remainder filled in from reference TRBV7-6 and TRBJ2-1): GAGVSQSPRYKVTKRGQDVALRCDPISGHVSLYWYRQALGQGPEFLTYFNYEAQQDKSGLPNDRFSAERPEGSISTLTIQRTEQRDSAMYRCASSLISGEETQFFGPGTRLTVL.

Of note for this clonotype: The CDR3 ends on some other residue instead of the conserved phenylalanine or tryptophan, so this is likely a read error. The DNA is left out, because the CDR3 cannot be placed on it with certainty; the CDR3 is given as TCRdb lists it. The chain is built from TRBV6-8 and TRBJ2-1; TRBD2, the table's D call, was not compared with the DNA. The CDR3 totals 12 residues, both ends included. Germline CDR1 MNHGY, CDR2 SAAAGT. The chain's CDR3 is CTCSSYLHRTSH.

This clonotype has more than one count but fewer than ten. The chain couples TRBV7-8 to TRBJ1-1; D ambiguous. V was trimmed by 5 bases and J by 0 bases, leaving 10 bases between them. This CDR3 is built from 14 residues. Germline CDR1 reads SGHVS; CDR2 reads FQNEAQ. The CDR3 bases are TGTGCCAGCAGCCCAGAGGCCGTGAACACTGAAGCTTTCTTT. This translates into CASSPEAVNTEAFF.

A remark on this clonotype: Here the CDR3 omits its conserved ending phenylalanine or tryptophan, so a read error is the likely source. CDR3: CASGSTTGPLYEQYS. Here the CDR3 DNA reads TGTGCCAGCGGCTCGACAACGGGGCCACTCTACGAGCAGTACTCC. The chain recombines TRBV25-1 with TRBJ2-1, with D possibly called TRBD1 or TRBD2 (5 bases each). The J call may be in error: the DNA end matches TRBJ2-7 better. This CDR3 has 15 amino acids. Per germline, CDR1 MGHDK and CDR2 SYGVNS.

The genes are TRBV24-1 and TRBJ2-1, with D unresolved. The J call is in doubt because the DNA end fits TRBJ2-5 better. The CDR3 totals 15 residues. From germline, CDR1 is KGHDR and CDR2 SFDVKD. The CDR3 DNA is TGTGCCACCAGTGATTTGCGGCAGTCTCAAGAGACCCAGTACTTC. It yields the protein CATSDLRQSQETQYF.